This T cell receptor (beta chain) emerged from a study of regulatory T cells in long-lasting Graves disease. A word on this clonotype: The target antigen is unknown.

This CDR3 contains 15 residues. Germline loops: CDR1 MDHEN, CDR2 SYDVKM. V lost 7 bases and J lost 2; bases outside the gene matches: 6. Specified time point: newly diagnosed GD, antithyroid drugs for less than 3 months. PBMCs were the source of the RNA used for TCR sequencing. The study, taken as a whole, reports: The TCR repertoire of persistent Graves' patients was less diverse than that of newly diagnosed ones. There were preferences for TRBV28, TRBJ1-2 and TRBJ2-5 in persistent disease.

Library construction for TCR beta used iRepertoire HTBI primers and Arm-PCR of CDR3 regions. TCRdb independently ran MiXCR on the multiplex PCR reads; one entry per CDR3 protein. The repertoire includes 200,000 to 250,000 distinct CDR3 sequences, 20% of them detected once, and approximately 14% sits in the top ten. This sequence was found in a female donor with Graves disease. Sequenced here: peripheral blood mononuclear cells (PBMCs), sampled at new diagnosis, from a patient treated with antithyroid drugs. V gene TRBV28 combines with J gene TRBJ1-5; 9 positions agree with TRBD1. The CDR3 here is CASILTGGGNQPQHF. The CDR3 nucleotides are TGTGCCAGCATCCTAACAGGGGGCGGCAATCAGCCCCAGCATTTT.